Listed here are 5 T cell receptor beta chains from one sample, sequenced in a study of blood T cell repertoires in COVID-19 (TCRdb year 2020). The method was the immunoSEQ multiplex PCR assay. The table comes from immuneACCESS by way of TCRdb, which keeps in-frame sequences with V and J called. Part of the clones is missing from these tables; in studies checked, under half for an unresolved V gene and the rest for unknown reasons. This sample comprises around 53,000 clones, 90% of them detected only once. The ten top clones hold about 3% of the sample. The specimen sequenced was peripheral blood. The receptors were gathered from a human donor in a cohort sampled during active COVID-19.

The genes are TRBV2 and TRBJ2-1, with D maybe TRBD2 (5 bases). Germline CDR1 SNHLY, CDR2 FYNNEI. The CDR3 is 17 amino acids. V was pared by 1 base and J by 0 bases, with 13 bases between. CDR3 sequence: CASSEDYPSSSYNEQFF. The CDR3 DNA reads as TGTGCCAGCAGTGAAGACTACCCTAGCAGCTCCTACAATGAGCAGTTCTTC.

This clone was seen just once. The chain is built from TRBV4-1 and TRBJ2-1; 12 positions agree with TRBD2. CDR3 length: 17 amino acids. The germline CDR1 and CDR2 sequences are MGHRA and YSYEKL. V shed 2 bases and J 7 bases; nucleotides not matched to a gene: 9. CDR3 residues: CASSQPTSGSRLNEQFF. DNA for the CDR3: TGCGCCAGCAGCCAACCGACTAGCGGGAGTAGATTAAATGAGCAGTTCTTC.

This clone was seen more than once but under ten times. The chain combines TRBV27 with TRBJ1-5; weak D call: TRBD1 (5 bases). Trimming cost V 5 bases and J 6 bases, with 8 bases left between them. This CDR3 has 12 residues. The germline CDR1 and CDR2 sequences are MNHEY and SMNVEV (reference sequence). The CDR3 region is CASSTGSQPQHF. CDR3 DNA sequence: TGTGCCAGCAGTACAGGCTCTCAGCCCCAGCATTTT.

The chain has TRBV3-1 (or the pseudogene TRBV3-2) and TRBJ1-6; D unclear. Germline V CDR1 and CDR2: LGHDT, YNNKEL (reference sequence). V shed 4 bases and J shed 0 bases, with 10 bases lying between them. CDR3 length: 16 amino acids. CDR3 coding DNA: TGTGCCAGCAGCCCTCGGGTGAGCTCCTATAATTCACCCCTCCACTTT. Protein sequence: CASSPRVSSYNSPLHF.

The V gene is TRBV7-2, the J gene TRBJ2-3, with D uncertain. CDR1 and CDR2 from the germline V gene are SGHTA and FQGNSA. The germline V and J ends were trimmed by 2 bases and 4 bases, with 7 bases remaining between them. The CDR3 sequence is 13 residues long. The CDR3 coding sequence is TGTGCCAGCAGCTTAAGCCCGTCAGATACGCAGTATTTT. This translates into CASSLSPSDTQYF.